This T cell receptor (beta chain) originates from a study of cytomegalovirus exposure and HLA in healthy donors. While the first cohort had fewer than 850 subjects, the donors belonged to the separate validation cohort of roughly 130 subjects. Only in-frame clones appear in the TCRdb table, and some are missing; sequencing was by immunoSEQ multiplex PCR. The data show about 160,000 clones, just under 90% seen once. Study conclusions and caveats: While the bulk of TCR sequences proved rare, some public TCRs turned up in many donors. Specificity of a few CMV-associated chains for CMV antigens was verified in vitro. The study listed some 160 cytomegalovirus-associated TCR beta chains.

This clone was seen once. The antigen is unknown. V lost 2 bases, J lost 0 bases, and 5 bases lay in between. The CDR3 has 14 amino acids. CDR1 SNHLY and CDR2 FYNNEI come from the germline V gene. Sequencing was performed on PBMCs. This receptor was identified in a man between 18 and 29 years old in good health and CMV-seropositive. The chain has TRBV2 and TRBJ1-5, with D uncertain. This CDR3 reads CASSEKYSNQPQHF. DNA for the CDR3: TGTGCCAGCAGTGAAAAATATAGCAATCAGCCCCAGCATTTT.